Listed below are T cell receptor beta chains from one sample, sequenced in a study of CD8+ T cells in alopecia areata. Method: immunoSEQ multiplex PCR; TCRdb's copy keeps in-frame clones and lacks some. The repertoire has 120,000 to 150,000 clones, about 86% of them found once; the top ten carry around 13%. The sample was CD8+ T cells sorted from blood, taken at week 4, from a patient treated with tofacitinib. The receptor source for this set is a human donor with alopecia areata. Both conserved end residues are part of each CDR3. A D gene is named only where the DNA matches it firmly. The size of a clone is reported for some rows only, either as once, few or many, or as a class for expanded clones.

D gene: -; V gene: TRBV29-1; clone size: -; J gene: TRBJ2-5; CDR3 protein: CSARADQETQYF; CDR3 DNA: TGCAGCGCCCGGGCAGACCAAGAGACCCAGTACTTC
D gene: TRBD2; V gene: TRBV4-1; clone size: -; J gene: TRBJ2-1; CDR3 protein: CASSHDTLAGAVVVDEQFF; CDR3 DNA: TGCGCCAGCAGCCATGATACTCTAGCGGGAGCCGTAGTAGTCGATGAGCAGTTCTTC
D gene: -; V gene: TRBV5-1; clone size: -; J gene: TRBJ1-2; CDR3 protein: CASSLDPGANYGYTF; CDR3 DNA: TGCGCCAGCAGCTTGGATCCTGGAGCTAACTATGGCTACACCTTC
D gene: TRBD2; V gene: TRBV5-1; clone size: -; J gene: TRBJ2-7; CDR3 protein: CASSFGRYFYEQYF; CDR3 DNA: TGCGCCAGCAGCTTCGGGAGGTATTTCTACGAGCAGTACTTC
D gene: TRBD2; V gene: TRBV6-5; clone size: -; J gene: TRBJ2-7; CDR3 protein: CASRPGLAGTYEQYF; CDR3 DNA: TGTGCCAGCAGACCGGGACTAGCGGGAACCTACGAGCAGTACTTC
D gene: -; V gene: TRBV29-1; clone size: -; J gene: TRBJ1-2; CDR3 protein: CSVEEGENYGYTF; CDR3 DNA: TGCAGCGTTGAAGAAGGGGAGAACTATGGCTACACCTTC
D gene: -; V gene: TRBV27; clone size: -; J gene: TRBJ2-7; CDR3 protein: CASSLTASSYEQYF; CDR3 DNA: TGTGCCAGCAGTTTGACAGCTTCCTCCTACGAGCAGTACTTC
D gene: -; V gene: TRBV6-6; clone size: -; J gene: TRBJ2-1; CDR3 protein: CASSSVGKFYNEQFF; CDR3 DNA: TGTGCCAGCAGCTCCGTCGGGAAATTCTACAATGAGCAGTTCTTC
D gene: TRBD1; V gene: TRBV7-8; clone size: -; J gene: TRBJ2-7; CDR3 protein: CASSQDREQYF; CDR3 DNA: TGTGCCAGCAGCCAGGACAGGGAGCAGTACTTC
D gene: -; V gene: TRBV5-1; clone size: once; J gene: TRBJ1-6; CDR3 protein: CASSSTAPRGSSYNSPLHF; CDR3 DNA: TGCGCCAGCAGCTCGACCGCCCCTCGGGGTAGCTCCTATAATTCACCCCTCCACTTT
D gene: -; V gene: TRBV30; clone size: -; J gene: TRBJ2-7; CDR3 protein: CAWSVGPYEQYF; CDR3 DNA: TGTGCCTGGAGTGTAGGTCCCTACGAGCAGTACTTC
D gene: -; V gene: TRBV2; clone size: -; J gene: TRBJ2-7; CDR3 protein: CASSDRVTGFRYEQYF; CDR3 DNA: TGTGCCAGCAGTGATAGAGTAACAGGGTTTCGCTACGAGCAGTACTTC
D gene: TRBD2; V gene: TRBV13; clone size: -; J gene: TRBJ2-7; CDR3 protein: CASSVGLREQYF; CDR3 DNA: TGTGCCAGCAGCGTGGGACTACGAGAGCAGTACTTC
D gene: TRBD1; V gene: TRBV30; clone size: once; J gene: TRBJ2-7; CDR3 protein: CAWSWTGFSYEQYF; CDR3 DNA: TGTGCCTGGAGTTGGACAGGTTTCTCGTACGAGCAGTACTTC
D gene: -; V gene: TRBV9; clone size: -; J gene: TRBJ2-2; CDR3 protein: CASSSPGGHDTGELFF; CDR3 DNA: TGTGCCAGCAGCTCACCTGGAGGGCATGACACCGGGGAGCTGTTTTTT
D gene: TRBD2; V gene: TRBV29-1; clone size: -; J gene: TRBJ2-7; CDR3 protein: CSVTSGTYEQYF; CDR3 DNA: TGCAGCGTCACTAGCGGGACCTACGAGCAGTACTTC
D gene: -; V gene: TRBV7-9; clone size: -; J gene: TRBJ2-7; CDR3 protein: CASSPEATKLDSYEQYF; CDR3 DNA: TGTGCCAGCAGCCCGGAAGCTACAAAACTCGACTCCTACGAGCAGTACTTC
D gene: -; V gene: TRBV2; clone size: -; J gene: TRBJ2-1; CDR3 protein: CASSEQTPYNEQFF; CDR3 DNA: TGTGCCAGCAGTGAACAAACGCCCTACAATGAGCAGTTCTTC
D gene: TRBD1; V gene: TRBV5-4; clone size: -; J gene: TRBJ2-7; CDR3 protein: CASSFKGDRGREQYF; CDR3 DNA: TGTGCCAGCAGCTTCAAGGGGGACAGGGGTAGAGAGCAGTACTTC
D gene: TRBD2; V gene: TRBV29-1; clone size: -; J gene: TRBJ2-5; CDR3 protein: CSVVGGRGEEYF; CDR3 DNA: TGCAGCGTTGTAGGAGGTCGGGGGGAGGAGTACTTC
D gene: -; V gene: TRBV27; clone size: -; J gene: TRBJ2-5; CDR3 protein: CASSLFTGGETQYF; CDR3 DNA: TGTGCCAGCAGTTTATTTACAGGAGGAGAGACCCAGTACTTC
D gene: -; V gene: TRBV5-6; clone size: -; J gene: TRBJ2-7; CDR3 protein: CASSLDGNYEQYF; CDR3 DNA: TGTGCCAGCAGCTTGGACGGCAACTACGAGCAGTACTTC
D gene: -; V gene: TRBV2; clone size: -; J gene: TRBJ2-7; CDR3 protein: CASRTLLPHEQYF; CDR3 DNA: TGTGCCAGCAGGACCCTTTTACCCCACGAGCAGTACTTC
D gene: TRBD2; V gene: TRBV29-1; clone size: -; J gene: TRBJ2-1; CDR3 protein: CSVEGLAEAYNEQFF; CDR3 DNA: TGCAGCGTTGAAGGACTAGCGGAGGCATACAATGAGCAGTTCTTC
D gene: TRBD2; V gene: TRBV2; clone size: -; J gene: TRBJ2-3; CDR3 protein: CASSLAGGLTDTQYF; CDR3 DNA: TGTGCCAGCAGTTTAGCGGGGGGGCTTACAGATACGCAGTATTTT
D gene: -; V gene: TRBV19; clone size: once; J gene: TRBJ1-1; CDR3 protein: CATLRGYTEAFF; CDR3 DNA: TGTGCCACCTTAAGGGGATACACTGAAGCTTTCTTT
D gene: -; V gene: TRBV20-1; clone size: -; J gene: TRBJ2-7; CDR3 protein: CSASGGPSWYF; CDR3 DNA: TGCAGTGCTAGTGGGGGACCCTCTTGGTACTTC
D gene: -; V gene: TRBV4-1; clone size: -; J gene: TRBJ1-2; CDR3 protein: CASSQDPGGDYGYTF; CDR3 DNA: TGCGCCAGCAGCCAAGATCCGGGGGGCGACTATGGCTACACCTTC
D gene: -; V gene: TRBV4-2; clone size: -; J gene: TRBJ1-1; CDR3 protein: CASSHLNRDTEAFF; CDR3 DNA: TGTGCCAGCAGCCATCTCAACCGGGACACTGAAGCTTTCTTT
D gene: -; V gene: TRBV19; clone size: -; J gene: TRBJ2-1; CDR3 protein: CASSIGLPTYNEQFF; CDR3 DNA: TGTGCCAGTAGTATAGGACTACCGACATACAATGAGCAGTTCTTC
D gene: TRBD1; V gene: TRBV9; clone size: -; J gene: TRBJ1-1; CDR3 protein: CASSPGQGSTEAFF; CDR3 DNA: TGTGCCAGCAGCCCCGGACAGGGAAGCACTGAAGCTTTCTTT
D gene: -; V gene: TRBV5-1; clone size: -; J gene: TRBJ2-7; CDR3 protein: CASSYGLDGPYEQYF; CDR3 DNA: TGCGCCAGCAGCTACGGCCTCGACGGGCCCTACGAGCAGTACTTC
D gene: TRBD2; V gene: TRBV5-1; clone size: -; J gene: TRBJ2-7; CDR3 protein: CASSLEGRAYEQYF; CDR3 DNA: TGCGCCAGCAGCTTGGAAGGGAGGGCCTACGAGCAGTACTTC
D gene: -; V gene: TRBV27; clone size: -; J gene: TRBJ2-7; CDR3 protein: CASSSGLPGEQYF; CDR3 DNA: TGTGCCAGCAGTTCGGGACTGCCGGGCGAGCAGTACTTC
D gene: TRBD1; V gene: TRBV27; clone size: -; J gene: TRBJ2-3; CDR3 protein: CASSPGTGDWADTQYF; CDR3 DNA: TGTGCCAGCAGTCCAGGGACAGGGGATTGGGCAGATACGCAGTATTTT
D gene: -; V gene: TRBV7-9; clone size: -; J gene: TRBJ1-2; CDR3 protein: CASSFGTDYGYTF; CDR3 DNA: TGTGCCAGCAGCTTCGGCACAGACTATGGCTACACCTTC
D gene: -; V gene: TRBV30; clone size: -; J gene: TRBJ2-2; CDR3 protein: CAWSRSGELFF; CDR3 DNA: TGTGCCTGGAGTAGGTCCGGGGAGCTGTTTTTT
D gene: TRBD1; V gene: TRBV29-1; clone size: -; J gene: TRBJ2-1; CDR3 protein: CSVEKTGRTDNEQFF; CDR3 DNA: TGCAGCGTTGAGAAGACAGGGAGAACGGACAATGAGCAGTTCTTC
D gene: -; V gene: TRBV6-5; clone size: -; J gene: TRBJ1-5; CDR3 protein: CASMADSNQPQHF; CDR3 DNA: TGTGCCAGCATGGCAGATAGCAATCAGCCCCAGCATTTT
D gene: -; V gene: TRBV11-3; clone size: -; J gene: TRBJ2-3; CDR3 protein: CASSLAGAPDTQYF; CDR3 DNA: TGTGCCAGCAGCTTAGCAGGGGCTCCGGATACGCAGTATTTT